The 30 T cell receptor beta chains listed next were all sequenced from one sample in a study of blood T cells in healthy people across ages. Primers used in a second PCR of about 7 to 11 cycles were a sample-barcoded 5' primer and a J-beta primer mix. TCRdb redid the calling of the 5' RACE reads with MiXCR, one entry per CDR3 protein. Among more than 1,000,000 distinct CDR3 sequences listed, roughly 24% were seen once. The same sample was also studied in work on T cells of mothers and their children.

The material sequenced was blood. The receptors come from a girl aged 2 to 9 in good health.

V is TRBV10-3 and J is TRBJ2-1; 10 nucleotides agree with TRBD1. Trimming removed 10 bases from V and 2 bases from J; junction bases left unmatched: 11. The CDR3 has 16 amino acids. The germline CDR1 and CDR2 sequences are ENHRY and SYGVKD. This CDR3 reads CATWGTGDGPYNEQFF. CDR3 nucleotides: TGTGCCACATGGGGGACAGGGGATGGCCCCTACAATGAGCAGTTCTTC.

This clonotype has a handful of counts. The CDR3 nucleotides read TGTGCCAGCAGTTCTCCCTCAGGGGCCGAGCAGTACTTC. This translates into CASSSPSGAEQYF. The rearrangement uses TRBV27 and TRBJ2-7; tentatively, D is TRBD1 (6 bases). CDR1 MNHEY and CDR2 SMNVEV come from the germline V gene (reference sequence). The length of the CDR3 is 13 residues. Trimming took off 4 bases at V and 6 bases at J, with 13 bases between the two ends.

In its sample, this clonotype was seen a few times. The rearrangement joins TRBV12-3 or TRBV12-4 to TRBJ2-5; D is possibly TRBD2 (6 bases). The CDR3 runs 13 residues. The V end was cut by 6 bases, the J end by 11 bases, with 19 bases between. CDR3 in DNA: TGTGCCAGCAGGGGCGGGGAGACGAAGGAGCAGTACTTC. Protein sequence: CASRGGETKEQYF.

The gene calls are TRBV10-3 and TRBJ2-7; D gene unclear. This CDR3 region has 16 residues. V lost 3 bases to trimming and J lost 3 bases, with 18 bases between them. Germline V gives CDR1 ENHRY, CDR2 SYGVKD. The CDR3 loop reads CAISDDLGQISYEQYF. CDR3 sequence (DNA): TGTGCCATCAGTGATGATTTAGGGCAGATAAGCTACGAGCAGTACTTC.

Only a few counts were recorded for this clonotype. The rearrangement uses TRBV28 and TRBJ2-7; TRBD1 aligns across 11 bases. V trimming: 7 bases; J trimming: 3 bases; junction bases outside the gene matches: 5. This CDR3 comprises 14 residues. Germline loops: CDR1 MDHEN, CDR2 SYDVKM. CDR3 sequence (DNA): TGTGCCAGCACAACCGGGACAGGGGGCTACGAGCAGTACTTC. This codes for CASTTGTGGYEQYF.

CDR3 sequence: CASRTGQYLNEQFF. As DNA, the CDR3 is TGTGCCAGCAGGACAGGGCAGTATCTCAATGAGCAGTTCTTC. This chain links TRBV2 with TRBJ2-1, with 7 bases fitting TRBD1. Losses at the gene ends were 6 bases for V and 6 bases for J; bases not matched to a gene: 8. CDR3 size: 14 residues. Germline CDR1 reads SNHLY; CDR2 reads FYNNEI.

This clonotype has more than one count but fewer than ten. The rearrangement joins TRBV7-2 to TRBJ2-4, with D perhaps matching TRBD1 or TRBD2 (5 bases each). The V end lost 4 bases, the J end lost 4 bases, and 17 bases lay between the germline ends. The CDR3 consists of 16 residues. CDR1 is SGHTA and CDR2 is FQGNSA in the germline V gene. CDR3 DNA sequence: TGTGCCAGCAGCTCCCTTGCCCGGGACGGAAAAAACATTCAGTACTTC. As protein: CASSSLARDGKNIQYF.

This clonotype was seen ten or more times. This rearrangement joins TRBV12-3 or TRBV12-4 to TRBJ1-5, with unresolved D. V was cut by 2 bases and J by 5 bases, with 4 bases left in between. This CDR3 has 12 residues. Here the CDR3 DNA reads TGTGCCAGCAGTTTACCGGATCAGCCCCAGCATTTT. It is translated as CASSLPDQPQHF.

This clonotype was seen more than once but under ten times. This chain links TRBV28 with TRBJ1-2, with D maybe TRBD1 (6 bases). This CDR3 comprises 14 residues. V was clipped by 2 bases and J by 5 bases, with 12 bases between them. Germline CDR1 reads MDHEN; CDR2 reads SYDVKM. CDR3 amino acids: CASSLTGPSYGYTF. The CDR3 region has the DNA TGTGCCAGCAGTTTAACAGGGCCTAGTTATGGCTACACCTTC.

The chain joins TRBV7-2 to TRBJ2-7, with D maybe TRBD1 (5 bases). The length of the CDR3 is 14 residues. V lost 0 bases to trimming and J lost 8 bases, with 14 bases between them. CDR1 is SGHTA and CDR2 is FQGNSA in the germline V gene. DNA of the CDR3: TGTGCCAGCAGCTTAGCAGGCCCAGGGTTTCAGCAGTACTTC. Translating gives CASSLAGPGFQQYF.

In this sample, this clonotype turned up a few times. The gene calls are TRBV7-3 and TRBJ2-3; D ambiguous. Trimming took off 1 base at V and 4 bases at J, with 6 bases between the two ends. From germline, CDR1 is SGHTA and CDR2 FQGTGA. This CDR3 region has 13 residues. The CDR3 nucleotides are TGTGCCAGCAGCTTAAACGGCCCAGATACGCAGTATTTT. Protein: CASSLNGPDTQYF.

The V gene is TRBV12-3 or TRBV12-4, the J gene TRBJ2-4; D possibly corresponds to TRBD2 (6 bases). The CDR3 sequence is 12 residues long. V dropped 7 bases and J dropped 6 bases, with 10 bases sitting between them. The CDR3, as DNA: TGTGCCAGCATGGGGGAGGCAAACATTCAGTACTTC. Protein: CASMGEANIQYF.

V is TRBV11-2 and J is TRBJ1-5; TRBD1 is a possible D gene (5 bases). V lost 5 bases and J lost 0, with 11 bases in between. CDR3 size: 15 residues. Germline assignment: CDR1 SGHAT and CDR2 FQNNGV. CDR3 in DNA: TGTGCCAGCAGCCTTTGGGGGAATAGCAATCAGCCCCAGCATTTT. Its protein product is CASSLWGNSNQPQHF.

The chain uses TRBV6-5 and TRBJ1-1; TRBD1 might be the D (5 bases). CDR3 length: 15 amino acids. V lost 0 bases and J lost 6, with 14 bases in between. Germline CDR1 reads MNHEY; CDR2 reads SVGAGI. The CDR3 region is CASSYSLFRGAEAFF. In nucleotides, the CDR3 is TGTGCCAGCAGTTACTCTCTCTTTAGAGGGGCTGAAGCTTTCTTT.

This clonotype was counted between two and nine times. This chain links TRBV12-3 or TRBV12-4 with TRBJ2-7; D perhaps matches TRBD1 (6 bases). The CDR3 is made up of 14 amino acids. V lost 6 bases to trimming and J lost 1 base, with 13 bases between them. CDR3 amino acids: CASSQDRLSYEQYF. The CDR3 DNA reads TGTGCCAGCAGCCAAGACAGGCTGTCCTACGAGCAGTACTTC.

This clonotype was counted only a few times. V gene TRBV5-6 combines with J gene TRBJ2-3, with 10 bases matching TRBD2. V trimming: 2 bases; J trimming: 2 bases; junction bases outside the gene matches: 11. The CDR3 is 18 amino acids. Germline values: CDR1 SGHDT, CDR2 YYEEEE. The DNA of the CDR3 is TGTGCCAGCAGCTTAGTGGGACTAGCGATTCCGCTCACAGATACGCAGTATTTT. Translating gives CASSLVGLAIPLTDTQYF.

As DNA, the CDR3 is TGTGCCAGCAGTCGGGGACTTAAAGCCTACGAGCAGTACTTC. Its translation: CASSRGLKAYEQYF. The chain combines TRBV6-2 or TRBV6-3 with TRBJ2-7, with D perhaps matching TRBD2 (6 bases). Germline lookup yields CDR1 MNHEY and CDR2 SVGEGT. Trimming removed 5 bases at V and 2 bases at J, with 13 bases between. The CDR3 has 14 residues.

This clonotype was seen a handful of times. This chain uses TRBV10-3 with TRBJ2-7; D unresolved. The CDR3 totals 14 residues. V shed 2 bases and J shed 2 bases, with 10 bases lying between them. CDR1 ENHRY and CDR2 SYGVKD come from the germline V gene. The chain's CDR3 is CAISENLQPYEQYF. The CDR3 DNA follows: TGTGCCATCAGTGAGAATTTACAGCCCTACGAGCAGTACTTC.

The V gene is TRBV6-1, the J gene TRBJ2-7; the D gene is possibly TRBD2 (5 bases). V was cut by 1 base and J by 4 bases, with 17 bases left in between. CDR3 size: 16 residues. Germline loops: CDR1 MNHNS, CDR2 SASEGT. CDR3 region: CASSEGLEASWYEQYF. The CDR3 DNA reads as TGTGCCAGCAGTGAAGGATTGGAGGCCTCCTGGTACGAGCAGTACTTC.

This clonotype was observed a handful of times. This chain connects TRBV20-1 to TRBJ2-4, with TRBD2 matching over 14 bases. Per the germline V gene, CDR1 is DFQATT and CDR2 is SNEGSKA (reference sequence). There are 16 residues in the CDR3. V dropped 5 bases and J dropped 2; count of bases not matched to a gene: 5. The CDR3 protein is CSAGWTSGRPKNIQYF. The CDR3 nucleotides read TGCAGTGCTGGATGGACTAGCGGGAGGCCCAAAAACATTCAGTACTTC.

This clonotype has a count of ten or more. The rearrangement links TRBV7-2 to TRBJ2-1; TRBD2 matches 11 bases. V lost 2 bases and J lost 6; bases outside the gene matches: 0. The germline V gene encodes CDR1 SGHTA and CDR2 FQGNSA. This CDR3 comprises 14 residues. As DNA, the CDR3 is TGTGCCAGCAGCTTAACTAGCGGGGGCAATGAGCAGTTCTTC. It is translated as CASSLTSGGNEQFF.

This clonotype was detected only a few times. The chain carries TRBV28 and TRBJ1-3; D may be TRBD1 (6 bases). CDR1 and CDR2 from the germline V gene are MDHEN and SYDVKM. Trimming removed 3 bases at V and 0 bases at J, with 9 bases between. CDR3 length: 15 amino acids. CDR3 residues: CASSFTGRSGNTIYF. The DNA for the CDR3 is TGTGCCAGCAGTTTTACAGGGCGCTCTGGAAACACCATATATTTT.

This clonotype was counted a few times. V and J are TRBV12-3 or TRBV12-4 and TRBJ2-1, with TRBD2 matching 10 bases. J gave up 0 bases and V 6 bases, and 5 bases lay outside the gene matches. This CDR3 has 16 residues. The CDR3: CASRSLAGFSYNEQFF. CDR3 in DNA: TGTGCCAGCAGGTCACTAGCGGGATTCTCCTACAATGAGCAGTTCTTC.

This clonotype was counted a few times. The V gene is TRBV2, the J gene TRBJ2-6; 7 nucleotides line up with TRBD2. This CDR3 comprises 16 residues. CDR1 SNHLY and CDR2 FYNNEI come from the germline V gene. With 2 bases clipped from V and 0 bases from J, the junction kept 1 base outside the gene matches. CDR3 amino acids: CASSETGGSGANVLTF. CDR3 bases: TGTGCCAGCAGTGAAACGGGGGGCTCTGGGGCCAACGTCCTGACTTTC.

The gene calls are TRBV2 and TRBJ1-1; 9 positions match TRBD1. Germline-derived CDR1 and CDR2 are SNHLY and FYNNEI. The V segment lost 4 bases and the J segment 0 bases; nucleotides outside the gene matches: 18. The CDR3 has 20 amino acids. CDR3 region: CASSAFPLAPGQGMNTEAFF. As DNA, the CDR3 is TGTGCCAGCAGTGCGTTCCCCTTAGCCCCGGGACAGGGCATGAACACTGAAGCTTTCTTT.

There are a few counts of this clonotype. The V call is TRBV9, the J call TRBJ2-1; 7 bases map to TRBD2. The CDR3 length is 13 residues. Germline V gene lookup returns CDR1 SGDLS and CDR2 YYNGEE. Trimming removed 3 bases from V and 8 bases from J; junction bases left unmatched: 5. CDR3 in amino acids: CASSGGGRYEQFF. CDR3 in DNA: TGTGCCAGCAGCGGCGGGGGAAGATATGAGCAGTTCTTC.

The chain has TRBV25-1 and TRBJ1-4; D not resolved. V lost 3 bases, J lost 14 bases, and 19 bases lay in between. Germline V gene data show CDR1 as MGHDK and CDR2 as SYGVNS. The CDR3 extends over 14 amino acids. CDR3 sequence reads: CASSDSGDGEVLFF. DNA for the CDR3: TGTGCCAGCAGTGATAGTGGTGATGGTGAAGTGCTGTTTTTT.

This rearrangement joins TRBV20-1 to TRBJ1-1; no reliable D call. CDR3 size: 12 residues. Deletions cut 5 bases from V and 7 bases from J, with 14 bases between. Germline V gene lookup returns CDR1 DFQATT and CDR2 SNEGSKA (reference sequence). CDR3 sequence reads: CSALKESLEAFF. CDR3 nucleotide sequence: TGCAGTGCTTTAAAAGAGAGCCTTGAAGCTTTCTTT.

This clonotype was observed a handful of times. The chain employs TRBV4-1 and TRBJ1-1; D not certain. V lost 5 bases and J 4 bases, leaving 14 bases between the germline ends. This CDR3 is 14 amino acids long. Looked up from germline, CDR1 is MGHRA and CDR2 is YSYEKL. CDR3 loop: CASSLGGGSTEAFF. CDR3 in DNA: TGCGCCAGCAGCTTGGGAGGAGGAAGCACTGAAGCTTTCTTT.

Comment on this clonotype: A junction boundary mismatches the germline segment, possibly from a read error. This chain links TRBV2 with TRBJ2-2; D may match TRBD1 or TRBD2 (6 bases each). Germline lookup yields CDR1 SNHLY and CDR2 FYNNEI. CDR3 length equals 12 residues. CDR3 sequence reads: CASAGVSGGLFF. The CDR3 DNA reads TGTGCCAGCGCAGGGGTCTCCGGGGGGCTGTTTTTT.